This record looks at one T cell receptor (beta chain) sequence and its context. Its antigen is not identified. The data are from a study of PD-L1 blockade in urothelial cancer. Overall study: The study recovered a median of roughly 150,000 T cells per blood sample. Broader study findings: Stronger expansion of tumor-associated clones in blood at 3 weeks distinguished durable-benefit patients. A below-median TCR clonality in blood before treatment predicted better survival.

The CDR3 is 15 residues long. Trimming stripped 7 bases from V and 3 bases from J, with 15 bases between. In germline, CDR1 is MNHNS, CDR2 SASEGT. This table comes from immunoSEQ multiplex PCR, and its TCRdb copy is limited to in-frame clones, with some not included. Found here are 45,000 or so clones, roughly 82% of them singletons; the top ten hold under 4%. The TCR originated in a man in his sixties or seventies with urothelial cancer. The chain links TRBV6-1 to TRBJ2-2, with D possibly matching TRBD2 (6 bases). The sample here was PBMCs, taken around atezolizumab (anti-PD-L1) treatment. Here the CDR3 DNA reads TGTGCCAGCAATCCGTTGGGGGGAGACACCGGGGAGCTGTTTTTT. Its protein product is CASNPLGGDTGELFF.